Listed below are T cell receptor beta chains from one sample, sequenced in a study of STAT5B mutations in CD4+ large granular lymphocyte leukemia. The protocol was immunoSEQ multiplex PCR, while the TCRdb copy is restricted to in-frame clones and leaves out a portion. The top ten hold approximately 2.3% of the sample, which has about 30,000 clones, approximately 80% seen once. The sample was CD4+ T cells from blood buffy coats. The receptors were gathered from a human donor in good health. Each CDR3 is given with its conserved first and last residue. The D gene is left open where the match is weak. For some rows the clone size is stated as once, few or many, or as a class when expanded; others skip it.

TRBJ2-6,TRBV4-2,TRBD1,.,TGTGCCAGCAGCCAACGCCACCCCGGGACAGGGGGAACTGGGGCCAACGTCCTGACTTTC,CASSQRHPGTGGTGANVLTF
TRBJ1-3,TRBV13,.,.,TGTGCCAGCAGCCAAGCTTATCGGGCAGCTGGAAACACCATATATTTT,CASSQAYRAAGNTIYF
TRBJ2-3,TRBV5-1,TRBD2,.,TGCGCCAGCAGCTTGGGCCGACTAGCGGCAGACACAGATACGCAGTATTTT,CASSLGRLAADTDTQYF
TRBJ2-1,TRBV6-4,TRBD2,.,TGTGCCAGCGCCATCGGGACTAGCGGGAGTAATGAGCAGTTCTTC,CASAIGTSGSNEQFF
TRBJ1-1,TRBV6-6,TRBD1,.,TGTGCCACGTCGACAGGGGGCATTGATATCACTGAAGCTTTCTTT,CATSTGGIDITEAFF
TRBJ2-3,TRBV28,.,.,TGTGCCAGCAGTTTAGTTAAAACCGGGGATACGCAGTATTTT,CASSLVKTGDTQYF
TRBJ1-5,TRBV5-6,.,.,TGTGCCAGCAGCTTTGTCAATCAGCCCCAGCATTTT,CASSFVNQPQHF
TRBJ1-1,TRBV5-6,.,.,TGTGCCAGCAGCTCCGTTGGGGGCCCGAGGAACACTGAAGCTTTCTTT,CASSSVGGPRNTEAFF
TRBJ2-1,TRBV6-5,TRBD2,.,TGTGCCACCAGGACTAGCGCCCGCTACAATGAGCAGTTCTTC,CATRTSARYNEQFF
TRBJ1-3,TRBV13,.,.,TGTGCCAGCAGGAGGGGAGCTGGAAACACCATATATTTT,CASRRGAGNTIYF
TRBJ2-3,TRBV5-1,TRBD2,.,TGCGCCAGCAGCTATAGCGGGAGTAGCGCAGATACGCAGTATTTT,CASSYSGSSADTQYF
TRBJ1-1,TRBV29-1,.,.,TGCAGCGTTTCCGTACTGTCCCCGAACACTGAAGCTTTCTTT,CSVSVLSPNTEAFF
TRBJ1-2,TRBV5-4,.,.,TGTGCCAGCAGCTTGGGGGGGGTTGAGGCTAACTATGGCTACACCTTC,CASSLGGVEANYGYTF
TRBJ1-6,TRBV6-5,.,.,TGTGCCAGCACCGACCGGGCCGTAAATAATTCACCCCTCCACTTT,CASTDRAVNNSPLHF
TRBJ1-2,TRBV4-2,.,.,TGTGCCAGCGCTGAAGGGGCAGGGTTGGATGGCTACACCTTC,CASAEGAGLDGYTF
TRBJ2-5,TRBV30,TRBD2,.,TGTGCCTCCGGACTAGCGGAGAGAACCCAGTACTTC,CASGLAERTQYF
TRBJ2-7,TRBV7-8,.,.,TGTGCCAGCAGCTTAGTAGCTAGATACTACGAGCAGTACTTC,CASSLVARYYEQYF
TRBJ1-1,TRBV18,TRBD1,few,TGTGCCAGCTCTCGGGACAGGGTCACTGAAGCTTTCTTT,CASSRDRVTEAFF
TRBJ1-2,TRBV28,TRBD1,.,TGTGCCAGCAGCCCGGGCGGGACAGCCTTTTACTATGGCTACACCTTC,CASSPGGTAFYYGYTF
TRBJ1-6,TRBV6-4,.,.,TGTGCCAGCAGTGCCCCCCCTGACCGAAATTCACCCCTCCACTTT,CASSAPPDRNSPLHF
TRBJ1-3,TRBV14,.,.,TGTGCCAGCAGCCAAAGTGTGAGGGGTGCCATATATTTT,CASSQSVRGAIYF
TRBJ2-2,TRBV5-1,.,.,TGCGCCAGCAGCTTAGGGGACTTCACCGGGGAGCTGTTTTTT,CASSLGDFTGELFF